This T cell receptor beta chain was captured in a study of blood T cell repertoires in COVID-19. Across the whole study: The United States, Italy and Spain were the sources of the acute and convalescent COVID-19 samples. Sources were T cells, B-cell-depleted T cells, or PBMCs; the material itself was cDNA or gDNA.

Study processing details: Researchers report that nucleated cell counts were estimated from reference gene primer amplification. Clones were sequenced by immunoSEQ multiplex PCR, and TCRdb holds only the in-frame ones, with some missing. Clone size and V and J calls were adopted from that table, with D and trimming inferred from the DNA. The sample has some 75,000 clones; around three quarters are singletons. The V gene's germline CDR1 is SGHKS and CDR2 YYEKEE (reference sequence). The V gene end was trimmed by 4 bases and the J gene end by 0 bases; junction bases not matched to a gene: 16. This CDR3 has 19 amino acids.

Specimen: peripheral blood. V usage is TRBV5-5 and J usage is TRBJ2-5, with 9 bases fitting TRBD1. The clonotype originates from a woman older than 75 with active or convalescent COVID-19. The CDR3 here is CASSPVGTGSGSYQETQYF. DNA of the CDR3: TGTGCCAGCAGCCCGGTGGGGACAGGGAGTGGGAGCTACCAAGAGACCCAGTACTTC. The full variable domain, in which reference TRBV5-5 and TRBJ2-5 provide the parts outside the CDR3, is DAGVTQSPTHLIKTRGQQVTLRCSPISGHKSVSWYQQVLGQGPQFIFQYYEKEERGRGNFPDRFSARQFPNYSSELNVNALLLGDSALYLCASSPVGTGSGSYQETQYFGPGTRLLVL.